These 3 T cell receptor beta chains originate from one sample sequenced in a study of regulatory T cells in long-lasting Graves disease. According to the study, TCR beta libraries were built with iRepertoire HTBI primers and CDR3-region Arm-PCR. MiXCR, applied by TCRdb to the multiplex PCR reads, yields one record per CDR3 protein. Here the sample spans hundreds of thousands of distinct CDR3 sequences, about 16% being singletons. Time point denoted: newly diagnosed GD, antithyroid drugs for less than 3 months. Making the TCR library involved RNA that had been extracted from PBMCs. Another study also made use of these data, one on T cells in Graves' hyperthyroidism and ophthalmopathy.

The sequencing used peripheral blood mononuclear cells (PBMCs), collected at new diagnosis, from a patient treated with antithyroid drugs. The receptors were sampled from a woman in her 30s with Graves disease.

The chain carries TRBV18 and TRBJ2-2; D is undetermined. The germline V gene has CDR1 KGHSH and CDR2 LQKENI. The V and J ends lost 3 bases and 6 bases respectively, with 17 bases between them. The CDR3 is 16 residues long. The CDR3 loop reads CASSPRPEVGSGELFF. In DNA, the CDR3 is TGTGCCAGCTCACCCCGGCCAGAAGTTGGGTCCGGGGAGCTGTTTTTT. Full variable domain (remainder filled in from reference TRBV18 and TRBJ2-2): NAGVMQNPRHLVRRRGQEARLRCSPMKGHSHVYWYRQLPEEGLKFMVYLQKENIIDESGMPKERFSAEFPKEGPSILRIQQVVRGDSAAYFCASSPRPEVGSGELFFGEGSRLTVL.

The V and J genes are TRBV28 and TRBJ2-5, with TRBD1 as a possible D gene (5 bases). Germline lookup yields CDR1 MDHEN and CDR2 SYDVKM. The V end lost 6 bases, the J end lost 3 bases, and 17 bases lay between the germline ends. The CDR3 length is 15 residues. In DNA, the CDR3 is TGTGCCAGCAGAGGCTGGGGCGGAGCGAAAGAGACCCAGTACTTC. Translating it yields CASRGWGGAKETQYF.

This clonotype was observed many times. V usage is TRBV18 and J usage is TRBJ2-1; 11 bases agree with TRBD2. This CDR3 region has 17 residues. Per germline, CDR1 KGHSH and CDR2 LQKENI. With 0 bases clipped from V and 7 bases from J, the junction kept 8 bases outside the gene matches. CDR3 sequence: CASSPPVTSGSLNEQFF. CDR3 bases: TGTGCCAGCTCACCACCGGTTACTAGCGGGAGTTTGAATGAGCAGTTCTTC.